These 32 T cell receptor beta chains were all obtained from the same sample, sequenced in a study. TCRdb re-called the RT-PCR reads with MiXCR, one entry per CDR3 protein. The sample includes hundreds of thousands of distinct CDR3 sequences, approximately 14% of them seen just once. Sequenced: memory CD4+ T cells from blood. Receptor source: a female donor in good health, serving as a healthy control.

This clonotype was seen a handful of times. The rearrangement links TRBV28 to TRBJ2-2, with a possible D match to TRBD1 (6 bases). In germline, CDR1 is MDHEN, CDR2 SYDVKM. V was trimmed by 6 bases and J by 9 bases, leaving 17 bases between them. The CDR3 contains 14 residues. The CDR3 coding sequence is TGTGCCAGCAGCTTACAGGGTCCTGCCCGGGAGCTGTTTTTT. Encoded protein: CASSLQGPARELFF.

In this sample, this clonotype turned up a few times. This sequence joins TRBV6-1 and TRBJ1-4, with D hard to call. V lost 10 bases and J lost 7, with 19 bases in between. Per the germline V gene, CDR1 is MNHNS and CDR2 is SASEGT. The CDR3 loop spans 14 amino acids. The CDR3, as DNA: TGTGCCATCTCCTCCGGGGAAACCGGTGAAAAACTGTTTTTT. Translating it yields CAISSGETGEKLFF.

This clonotype was seen at least ten times. The chain uses TRBV9 and TRBJ2-7; D perhaps matches TRBD2 (5 bases). V lost 8 bases and J lost 0, with 15 bases in between. CDR1 SGDLS and CDR2 YYNGEE come from the germline V gene. CDR3 length: 14 amino acids. The CDR3 is CASTATGDSYEQYF. CDR3 nucleotide sequence: TGTGCCAGTACCGCTACCGGGGACTCCTACGAGCAGTACTTC. Using reference TRBV9 and TRBJ2-7 for the parts outside the CDR3, the full variable domain is DSGVTQTPKHLITATGQRVTLRCSPRSGDLSVYWYQQSLDQGLQFLIQYYNGEERAKGNILERFSAQQFPDLHSELNLSSLELGDSALYFCASTATGDSYEQYFGPGTRLTVT.

The chain uses TRBV5-5 and TRBJ2-1; 9 nucleotides line up with TRBD1. CDR1 SGHKS and CDR2 YYEKEE come from the germline V gene (reference sequence). This CDR3 region has 15 residues. The trim removed 2 bases at V and 7 bases at J, leaving 7 bases unmatched. CDR3 amino acids: CASSLVTGGWNEQFF. The CDR3 nucleotides read TGTGCCAGCAGCTTAGTGACAGGGGGTTGGAATGAGCAGTTCTTC.

The sample holds many counts of this clonotype. This sequence joins TRBV30 and TRBJ1-2; 12 bases map to TRBD1. The CDR3 consists of 13 residues. Germline values: CDR1 GTSNPN, CDR2 SVGIG (reference sequence). With 8 bases clipped from V and 6 bases from J, the junction kept 7 bases outside the gene matches. The CDR3 sequence: CAGQGQGADGYTF. The CDR3 DNA sequence: TGTGCCGGCCAGGGACAGGGGGCCGATGGCTACACCTTC.

This clonotype was detected a few times. The chain couples TRBV6-5 to TRBJ1-2, with a weak D call TRBD1 (6 bases). The germline V gene has CDR1 MNHEY and CDR2 SVGAGI. V was shortened by 3 bases and J by 8 bases, with 16 bases between the two germline ends. The CDR3 contains 14 residues. In DNA, the CDR3 is TGTGCCAGCAGTTATCGACAGGCCCTCTGGGGCTACACCTTC. Translation: CASSYRQALWGYTF.

This clonotype appeared many times. The V and J genes are TRBV29-1 and TRBJ2-2, with 7 bases matching TRBD1. CDR1 is SQVTM, CDR2 ANQGSEA, per germline. This CDR3 is 16 amino acids long. V was clipped by 7 bases and J by 0 bases; unmatched bases: 11. CDR3: CSATGDSISNTGELFF. The CDR3 coding sequence is TGCAGCGCTACAGGGGACAGCATTTCGAACACCGGGGAGCTGTTTTTT.

This clonotype occurred a few times. CDR3 nucleotides: TGTGCCAGCAGCCCGGACTACCTCCGAGAGACCCAGTACTTC. The encoded protein is CASSPDYLRETQYF. V gene TRBV7-2 combines with J gene TRBJ2-5; TRBD2 might be the D (6 bases). With 5 bases removed from V and 4 bases from J, the gap between germline ends came to 14 bases. Germline-derived CDR1 and CDR2 are SGHTA and FQGNSA. The CDR3 is 14 amino acids.

The sample holds a few counts of this clonotype. The chain couples TRBV5-1 to TRBJ2-1; no firm D call. The CDR3 is 13 amino acids. Germline-derived CDR1 and CDR2 are SGHRS and YFSETQ. The germline V and J ends were trimmed by 0 bases and 7 bases, with 8 bases remaining between them. The CDR3 region is CASSLDPTNEQFF. CDR3 nucleotide sequence: TGCGCCAGCAGCTTGGATCCGACAAATGAGCAGTTCTTC.

Note on this clonotype: At one end, the junction sequence differs from germline, possibly due to a read error. The chain carries TRBV7-9 and TRBJ2-1; D might be TRBD1 (7 bases). The germline gives CDR1 SEHNR, CDR2 FQNEAQ (reference sequence). The CDR3 is 15 residues long. Here the CDR3 DNA reads TGTGCCAGCAGCCCTCCTTCAGGGGGGAGCGATGAGGAGTTCTTC. Translating it yields CASSPPSGGSDEEFF.

Many counts were recorded for this clonotype. The chain uses TRBV6-6 and TRBJ1-2, with TRBD1 matching 7 bases. Per the germline V gene, CDR1 is MNHNY and CDR2 is SVGAGI (reference sequence). Trimming removed 5 bases from V and 7 bases from J; junction bases left unmatched: 7. CDR3 length: 13 amino acids. CDR3 region: CASSLDRLSGYTF. CDR3 in DNA: TGTGCCAGCAGTCTGGACAGGCTGAGTGGCTACACCTTC.

This clonotype was picked up a small number of times. The chain combines TRBV20-1 with TRBJ2-5; 11 bases match TRBD2. The CDR3 totals 14 residues. J was trimmed by 5 bases and V by 2 bases; bases with no gene match: 4. Germline loops: CDR1 DFQATT, CDR2 SNEGSKA (reference sequence). Here the CDR3 reads CSARTSGSKETQYF. CDR3 DNA: TGCAGTGCTAGAACTAGCGGGAGTAAGGAGACCCAGTACTTC.

In its sample, this clonotype was seen many times. J is TRBJ1-6 and V is TRBV5-6; TRBD1 agrees at 7 bases. V shed 3 bases and J 8 bases; nucleotides not matched to a gene: 8. The germline gives CDR1 SGHDT, CDR2 YYEEEE. The CDR3 is 15 amino acids. This CDR3 is CASSSLDRTHSPLHF. The CDR3 DNA is TGTGCCAGCAGCTCCCTGGACAGGACCCATTCACCCCTCCACTTT.

This clonotype was counted at least ten times. The rearrangement uses TRBV12-3 or TRBV12-4 and TRBJ1-1; TRBD1 matches 10 bases. The CDR3 runs to 14 residues. The ends lost 1 base at V and 5 bases at J; junction bases unmatched: 1. The CDR3 sequence: CASSLGGQGTEAFF. CDR3 coding DNA: TGTGCCAGCAGTTTAGGGGGACAGGGGACTGAAGCTTTCTTT.

This clonotype has ten or more counts. The chain combines TRBV10-3 with TRBJ2-1; a possible D gene is TRBD2 (6 bases). The CDR3 has 15 residues. Trimming shortened V by 3 bases and J by 3 bases, and 12 bases separated the two germline ends. Germline assignment: CDR1 ENHRY and CDR2 SYGVKD. CDR3 DNA: TGTGCCATCAGTGATACGGAGGGGTTCTACAATGAGCAGTTCTTC. Residues: CAISDTEGFYNEQFF.

This clonotype was seen at least ten times. The chain recombines TRBV20-1 with TRBJ2-7; TRBD1 matches 9 bases. The length of the CDR3 is 14 residues. The germline CDR1 and CDR2 sequences are DFQATT and SNEGSKA (reference sequence). Germline trimming cut 3 bases from V and 4 bases from J; bases unmatched to any gene: 7. The CDR3 here is CSASSGTGFYEQYF. The CDR3 bases are TGCAGTGCTAGCTCCGGGACAGGGTTTTACGAGCAGTACTTC.

CDR3 loop: CASSERYNEQFF. DNA of the CDR3: TGTGCCAGCAGTGAGAGGTACAATGAGCAGTTCTTC. The chain recombines TRBV6-1 with TRBJ2-1; D remains ambiguous. Between the trimmed V and J ends, which lost 3 bases and 4 bases, there was a span of 4 bases. CDR1 is MNHNS and CDR2 is SASEGT in the germline V gene. The CDR3 extends over 12 amino acids.

This clonotype was found many times. The chain recombines TRBV7-2 with TRBJ2-7, with 7 bases that match TRBD1. The junction had 9 bases not matched to a gene; V was cut back by 4 bases and J by 3 bases. This CDR3 has 15 residues. Germline V gene sequence: CDR1 SGHTA, CDR2 FQGNSA. The CDR3 protein is CASSYQTGKGYEQYF. CDR3 bases: TGTGCCAGCAGCTATCAGACAGGGAAGGGCTACGAGCAGTACTTC.

This clonotype showed up many times. This chain uses TRBV9 with TRBJ2-3; D is unclear. Trimming shortened V by 0 bases and J by 0 bases, and 8 bases separated the two germline ends. The CDR3 covers 15 residues. Germline V lookup: CDR1 SGDLS, CDR2 YYNGEE. The CDR3 spells CASSVASSSTDTQYF. In nucleotides, the CDR3 is TGTGCCAGCAGCGTAGCCTCGTCCAGCACAGATACGCAGTATTTT.

The chain is built from TRBV29-1 and TRBJ2-1, with 7 bases lining up with TRBD1. The CDR3 sequence is 12 residues long. The germline gives CDR1 SQVTM, CDR2 ANQGSEA. The V segment lost 3 bases and the J segment 12 bases; nucleotides outside the gene matches: 8. The CDR3 bases are TGCAGCGTTGAGAGGCAACAGGGGAGGCAGTTCTTC. Protein product: CSVERQQGRQFF.

In this sample, this clonotype turned up a few times. V and J are TRBV30 and TRBJ1-2, with 8 nucleotides matching TRBD1. The CDR3 is 13 amino acids. V was pared by 1 base and J by 4 bases, with 2 bases of the junction left unmatched. CDR1 is GTSNPN, CDR2 SVGIG, per germline (reference sequence). CDR3 nucleotide sequence: TGTGCCTGGAGTGCAGGGGGCCCCTATGGCTACACCTTC. Amino acids: CAWSAGGPYGYTF.

This clonotype was seen many times. The rearrangement joins TRBV6-1 to TRBJ2-5; D remains unclear. The germline V gene encodes CDR1 MNHNS and CDR2 SASEGT. The CDR3 consists of 14 residues. The V end lost 4 bases, the J end lost 5 bases, and 14 bases lay between the germline ends. The CDR3 spells CASSAGSPGETQYF. The CDR3 nucleotides are TGTGCCAGCAGTGCTGGGTCTCCCGGGGAGACCCAGTACTTC.

This clonotype appeared many times. The J gene is TRBJ1-2, the V gene TRBV12-3 or TRBV12-4; the D is unclear. Trimming left V 4 bases short and J 3 bases short, with 3 bases between. CDR3 length equals 11 residues. CDR3 nucleotide sequence: TGTGCCAGCAGTTCCCACTATGGCTACACCTTC. It codes for CASSSHYGYTF.

On this clonotype itself: Being one base from a much bigger clone, this may be a read error. The chain carries TRBV5-1 and TRBJ2-7, with no clear D. The germline gives CDR1 SGHRS, CDR2 YFSETQ. V dropped 4 bases and J dropped 5 bases, with 13 bases sitting between them. The CDR3 has 13 amino acids. The CDR3 reads CASSGDNSHEQYF. DNA of the CDR3: TGCGCCAGCAGCGGGGATAATTCCCACGAGCAGTACTTC.

This clonotype was counted at least ten times. CDR3 loop: CSVVYGALNTEAFF. CDR3 nucleotides: TGCAGCGTTGTGTATGGGGCCCTGAACACTGAAGCTTTCTTT. The chain is built from TRBV29-1 and TRBJ1-1; possibly TRBD1 for D (5 bases). The CDR3 loop spans 14 amino acids. Trimming stripped 4 bases from V and 0 bases from J, with 12 bases between. The germline V gene encodes CDR1 SQVTM and CDR2 ANQGSEA. The variable domain in full, with the rest retrieved from reference TRBV29-1 and TRBJ1-1, is SAVISQKPSRDICQRGTSLTIQCQVDSQVTMMFWYRQQPGQSLTLIATANQGSEATYESGFVIDKFPISRPNLTFSTLTVSNMSPEDSSIYLCSVVYGALNTEAFFGQGTRLTVV.

The chain's CDR3 is CSAEASGFYEQYF. CDR3 in DNA: TGCAGTGCCGAGGCTAGCGGATTCTACGAGCAGTACTTC. The chain recombines TRBV20-1 with TRBJ2-7; 7 bases agree with TRBD2. The junction had 8 bases not matched to a gene; V was cut back by 6 bases and J by 3 bases. CDR1 and CDR2 from the germline V gene are DFQATT and SNEGSKA (reference sequence). CDR3 length: 13 residues.

The rearrangement joins TRBV6-6 to TRBJ2-1; 10 bases are shared with TRBD1. This CDR3 has 18 amino acids. The germline CDR1 and CDR2 sequences are MNHNY and SVGAGI (reference sequence). V shed 5 bases and J 0 bases; nucleotides not matched to a gene: 10. The CDR3 bases are TGTGCCAGCAGTAAAACGGGGGGACAGGGGAGCTCCTACAATGAGCAGTTCTTC. It translates to CASSKTGGQGSSYNEQFF.

The chain is built from TRBV7-6 and TRBJ1-3; D is unresolved. Trimming removed 1 base at V and 4 bases at J, with 5 bases between. From germline, CDR1 is SGHVS and CDR2 FNYEAQ. The CDR3 runs to 13 residues. CDR3 sequence: CASSLDKGNTIYF. DNA of the CDR3: TGTGCCAGCAGCTTAGACAAGGGAAACACCATATATTTT.

This clonotype was counted only a few times. The CDR3 sequence: CASSFGFGGGQETQYF. CDR3 in DNA: TGTGCCAGCAGTTTTGGTTTTGGGGGAGGACAAGAGACCCAGTACTTC. The chain is built from TRBV27 and TRBJ2-5, with D possibly matching TRBD2 (6 bases). The germline V gene has CDR1 MNHEY and CDR2 SMNVEV (reference sequence). The CDR3 consists of 16 residues. The V end was cut by 3 bases, the J end by 2 bases, with 16 bases between.

This clonotype was counted between two and nine times. The rearrangement joins TRBV7-2 to TRBJ1-3; no definite D call. CDR1 and CDR2 from the germline V gene are SGHTA and FQGNSA. The CDR3 spans 15 residues. The ends were cut back, 3 bases at V and 0 bases at J, with 9 bases in the middle. CDR3 protein: CASSFSDFSGNTIYF. In DNA form, the CDR3 reads TGTGCCAGCAGCTTCTCCGATTTCTCTGGAAACACCATATATTTT. Filled out from reference TRBV7-2 and TRBJ1-3, the complete variable domain reads GAGVSQSPSNKVTEKGKDVELRCDPISGHTALYWYRQSLGQGLEFLIYFQGNSAPDKSGLPSDRFSAERTGGSVSTLTIQRTQQEDSAVYLCASSFSDFSGNTIYFGEGSWLTVV.

The rearrangement links TRBV20-1 to TRBJ1-6, with TRBD1 matching over 9 bases. CDR3 length equals 15 residues. From germline, CDR1 is DFQATT and CDR2 SNEGSKA (reference sequence). The V and J ends lost 5 bases and 10 bases, in that order; junction bases with no gene match: 12. The CDR3 bases are TGCAGTGCTGCCCGTGGGACAGGGAAAGGCTCACCCCTCCACTTT. This codes for CSAARGTGKGSPLHF.

This clonotype was detected ten times or more. V gene TRBV7-7 combines with J gene TRBJ2-1; D gene ambiguous. CDR1 SSHAT and CDR2 FNYEAQ come from the germline V gene (reference sequence). CDR3 length: 13 residues. V was trimmed by 4 bases and J by 4 bases, leaving 8 bases between them. The CDR3 here is CASSSRPYNEQFF. The CDR3 bases are TGTGCCAGCAGCTCTCGGCCTTACAATGAGCAGTTCTTC.